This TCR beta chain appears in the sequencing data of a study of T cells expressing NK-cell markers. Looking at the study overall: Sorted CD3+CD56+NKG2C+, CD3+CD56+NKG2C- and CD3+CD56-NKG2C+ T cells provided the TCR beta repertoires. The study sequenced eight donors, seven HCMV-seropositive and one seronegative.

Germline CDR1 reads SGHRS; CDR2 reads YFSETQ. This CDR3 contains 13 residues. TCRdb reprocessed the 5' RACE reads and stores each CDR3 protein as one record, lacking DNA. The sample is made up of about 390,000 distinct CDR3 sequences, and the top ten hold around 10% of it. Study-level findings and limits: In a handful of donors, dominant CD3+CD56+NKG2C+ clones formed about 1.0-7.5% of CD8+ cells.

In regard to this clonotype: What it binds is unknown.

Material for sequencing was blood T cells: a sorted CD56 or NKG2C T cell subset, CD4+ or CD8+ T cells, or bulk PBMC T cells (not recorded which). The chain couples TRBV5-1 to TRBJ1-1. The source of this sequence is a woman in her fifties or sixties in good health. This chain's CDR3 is CASSLETVTEAFF. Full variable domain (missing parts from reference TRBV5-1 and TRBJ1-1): KAGVTQTPRYLIKTRGQQVTLSCSPISGHRSVSWYQQTPGQGLQFLFEYFSETQRNKGNFPGRFSGRQFSNSRSEMNVSTLELGDSALYLCASSLETVTEAFFGQGTRLTVV.